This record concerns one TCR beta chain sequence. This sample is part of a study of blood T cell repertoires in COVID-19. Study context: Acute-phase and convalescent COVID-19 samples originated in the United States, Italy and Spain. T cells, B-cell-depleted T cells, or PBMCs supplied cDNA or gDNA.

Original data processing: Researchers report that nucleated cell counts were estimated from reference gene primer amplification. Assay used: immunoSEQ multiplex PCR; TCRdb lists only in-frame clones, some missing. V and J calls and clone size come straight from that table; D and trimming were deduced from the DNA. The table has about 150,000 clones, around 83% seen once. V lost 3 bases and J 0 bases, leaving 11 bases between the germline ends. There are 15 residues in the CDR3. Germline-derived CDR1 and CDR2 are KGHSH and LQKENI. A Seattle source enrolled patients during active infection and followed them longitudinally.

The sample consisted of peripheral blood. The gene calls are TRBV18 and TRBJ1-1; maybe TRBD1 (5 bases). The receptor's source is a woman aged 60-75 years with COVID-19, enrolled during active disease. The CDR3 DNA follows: TGTGCCAGCTCACCTACGACAGACATGAACACTGAAGCTTTCTTT. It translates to CASSPTTDMNTEAFF.